Below, one TCR beta chain is given with its context. The data derive from a study of blood T cell repertoires in COVID-19. Study-level background: COVID-19 samples, acute and convalescent, were from the United States, Italy and Spain. Sources were T cells, B-cell-depleted T cells, or PBMCs; the material itself was cDNA or gDNA.

The germline CDR1 and CDR2 sequences are MNHEY and SMNVEV (reference sequence). The CDR3 runs 16 residues. The J segment lost 8 bases and the V segment lost 6 bases, leaving 16 bases of the junction unmatched. Study processing details: Researchers report that nucleated cell counts were estimated from reference gene primer amplification. Clones were sequenced by immunoSEQ multiplex PCR, and TCRdb holds only the in-frame ones, with some missing. The V and J calls and clone size were taken over from that table, and D and trimming were inferred from the DNA. Of tens of thousands of clones listed, about four fifths are singletons.

The chain is built from TRBV27 and TRBJ2-1, with 7 positions matching TRBD1. The specimen was peripheral blood. This receptor was obtained from a human donor in a cohort sampled during active COVID-19. CDR3 in amino acids: CASSQWWGQRAHEQFF. The CDR3 region has the DNA TGTGCCAGCAGCCAATGGTGGGGACAGAGGGCCCATGAGCAGTTCTTC.